This section outlines one T cell receptor beta chain sequence together with its context. Its target is not known. This record comes from a study of T-cell reconstitution after alpha-beta-depleted transplantation in children. The CDR3 consists of 14 residues. Losses at the gene ends were 2 bases for V and 4 bases for J; bases not matched to a gene: 4. Germline V lookup: CDR1 SGHTA, CDR2 FQGNSA. Researchers prepared the TCRbeta library using unique molecular identifiers, the study reports. Via MiXCR, TCRdb re-called the PCR reads, giving one row per CDR3 protein. The sample records 800,000 to 1,000,000 distinct CDR3 sequences, roughly 29% being singletons. The study's findings and limits: Surviving recipient T cells and intrathymic progenitors accounted for some patients' high TCRbeta diversity at day 60.

Source: PBMCs, mostly from graft donor cells, taken 360 days after TCRalphabeta/CD19-depleted stem cell transplant. This receptor was taken from a boy under three years old who had a stem cell transplant for SCID, so the T cells may come from the graft donor. The chain joins TRBV7-2 to TRBJ2-5, with 7 bases that match TRBD2. CDR3 nucleotides: TGTGCCAGCAGCTTACTGCGGGGGTCAGAGACCCAGTACTTC. It is translated as CASSLLRGSETQYF.